Shown below are 24 T cell receptor beta chains from a single sample sequenced in a study of sequential checkpoint blockade in melanoma. This table comes from immunoSEQ multiplex PCR, and its TCRdb copy is limited to in-frame clones, with some not included. The sample consists of approximately 29,000 clones, 83% of them appearing once. Treatment noted: randomized to nivolumab then ipilimumab (arm A) or the reverse (arm B). The sample consisted of CD8+ T cells sorted from blood (inferred from file names), taken from a patient given nivolumab and ipilimumab in sequence. These receptors were collected from a human donor with melanoma.

The J gene is TRBJ2-5, the V gene TRBV19, with a possible D match to TRBD2 (5 bases). The V end lost 0 bases, the J end lost 1 base, and 9 bases lay between the germline ends. CDR3 size: 15 residues. The V gene's germline CDR1 is LNHDA and CDR2 SQIVND (reference sequence). The CDR3 reads CASSIDRGSQETQYF. CDR3 bases: TGTGCCAGTAGTATAGATCGGGGTAGCCAAGAGACCCAGTACTTC.

This clone was counted between two and nine times. The J gene is TRBJ1-5, the V gene TRBV19, with 11 bases matching TRBD1. V trimming: 7 bases; J trimming: 7 bases; junction bases outside the gene matches: 9. CDR3 length: 15 amino acids. Germline V lookup: CDR1 LNHDA, CDR2 SQIVND (reference sequence). CDR3 DNA sequence: TGTGCCAGTACCGACCTGGACAGGGGGCGACAGCCCCAGCATTTT. This encodes CASTDLDRGRQPQHF.

The chain is built from TRBV7-9 and TRBJ1-2; TRBD1 might be the D (5 bases). Trimming stripped 5 bases from V and 4 bases from J, with 14 bases between. Germline V gene data show CDR1 as SEHNR and CDR2 as FQNEAQ (reference sequence). The CDR3 spans 14 residues. The CDR3 is CASSPLQGSYGYTF. CDR3 coding DNA: TGTGCCAGCAGCCCTCTCCAGGGAAGCTATGGCTACACCTTC.

As for this clone: A junction boundary mismatches the germline segment, possibly from a read error. The V call is TRBV7-2, the J call TRBJ2-7; 12 positions agree with TRBD2. The CDR3 has 14 residues. Per the germline V gene, CDR1 is SGHTA and CDR2 is FQGNSA. The CDR3 spells CASSLAGGPNEQYF. CDR3 coding DNA: TGTGCCAGCAGCCTAGCGGGAGGGCCTAACGAGCAGTACTTC.

The chain uses TRBV2 and TRBJ2-7; D remains ambiguous. This CDR3 has 14 amino acids. V was cut by 6 bases and J by 3 bases, with 15 bases left in between. The germline CDR1 and CDR2 sequences are SNHLY and FYNNEI. The CDR3 coding sequence is TGTGCCAGCAGACTAAACTCGGGTCACTACGAGCAGTACTTC. It codes for CASRLNSGHYEQYF.

The chain carries TRBV30 and TRBJ2-3; 10 bases map to TRBD2. CDR1 is GTSNPN and CDR2 is SVGIG in the germline V gene (reference sequence). The CDR3 consists of 14 residues. J lost 3 bases, V lost 5 bases, and 5 bases had no gene match. The CDR3 bases are TGTGCCTGGGGCCCGGGACTAGCGACAGATACGCAGTATTTT. It yields the protein CAWGPGLATDTQYF.

The chain uses TRBV28 and TRBJ2-7; 9 nucleotides line up with TRBD1. The CDR3 runs 14 residues. Germline loops: CDR1 MDHEN, CDR2 SYDVKM. Germline trimming cut 2 bases from V and 5 bases from J; bases unmatched to any gene: 4. CDR3 sequence reads: CASSLRGQGHEQYF. In DNA, the CDR3 is TGTGCCAGCAGTTTACGGGGACAGGGCCACGAGCAGTACTTC.

The genes are TRBV27 and TRBJ2-3; possible D gene TRBD1, 6 bases. V lost 3 bases, J lost 6 bases, and 13 bases lay in between. Germline-derived CDR1 and CDR2 are MNHEY and SMNVEV (reference sequence). There are 14 residues in the CDR3. CDR3 DNA: TGTGCCAGCAGTTTCGGACAGAGCCCCGATACGCAGTATTTT. It codes for CASSFGQSPDTQYF.

This sequence joins TRBV6-1 and TRBJ2-7, with 8 bases aligning to TRBD2. With V trimmed by 0 bases and J by 3 bases, 7 bases remained unmatched. Per the germline V gene, CDR1 is MNHNS and CDR2 is SASEGT. The CDR3 consists of 16 residues. The CDR3 reads CASSEAAGGGFYEQYF. CDR3 coding DNA: TGTGCCAGCAGTGAAGCGGCCGGGGGGGGCTTCTACGAGCAGTACTTC.

This clone was observed a few times. The chain couples TRBV10-3 to TRBJ1-2; 9 nucleotides agree with TRBD1. Germline trimming cut 8 bases from V and 8 bases from J; bases unmatched to any gene: 6. This CDR3 is built from 12 residues. Germline assignment: CDR1 ENHRY and CDR2 SYGVKD. This CDR3 is CAIGDGTGGYTF. CDR3 in DNA: TGTGCCATCGGGGACGGGACAGGGGGCTACACCTTC.

The V gene is TRBV2, the J gene TRBJ2-7, with 9 bases fitting TRBD1. V lost 5 bases to trimming and J lost 1 base; unmatched junction nucleotides: 15. The CDR3 runs to 18 residues. Germline-derived CDR1 and CDR2 are SNHLY and FYNNEI. The CDR3 here is CASSPGQGRLGESYEQYF. Written as DNA, the CDR3 is TGTGCCAGCAGTCCGGGACAGGGTCGTTTAGGGGAATCCTACGAGCAGTACTTC.

The rearrangement joins TRBV7-6 to TRBJ1-1; tentatively, D is TRBD1 (5 bases). The V gene's germline CDR1 is SGHVS and CDR2 FNYEAQ. This CDR3 is built from 14 residues. V dropped 6 bases and J dropped 4 bases, with 15 bases sitting between them. The CDR3 nucleotides are TGTGCCAGCAGGCCGGGGGGACTAGGCACTGAAGCTTTCTTT. This translates into CASRPGGLGTEAFF.

V gene TRBV5-5 combines with J gene TRBJ1-2, with no clear D. Trimming pared 6 bases from V and 4 bases from J, leaving 19 bases between. The CDR3 spans 15 residues. The V gene's germline CDR1 is SGHKS and CDR2 YYEKEE (reference sequence). CDR3 in amino acids: CASTQKPGVSYGYTF. The CDR3 nucleotides read TGTGCCAGCACCCAAAAACCCGGGGTTTCCTATGGCTACACCTTC.

The chain combines TRBV12-5 with TRBJ1-2, with no clear D. Between the trimmed V and J ends, which lost 1 base and 8 bases, there was a span of 11 bases. The germline V gene has CDR1 LGHNT and CDR2 FRNRAP. The CDR3 is made up of 13 amino acids. CDR3 nucleotide sequence: TGTGCTAGTGGTTTGGGGTATATTGAGGGCTACACCTTC. It is translated as CASGLGYIEGYTF. Using reference TRBV12-5 and TRBJ1-2 for the parts outside the CDR3, the full variable domain is DARVTQTPRHKVTEMGQEVTMRCQPILGHNTVFWYRQTMMQGLELLAYFRNRAPLDDSGMPKDRFSAEMPDATLATLKIQPSEPRDSAVYFCASGLGYIEGYTFGSGTRLTVV.

This sequence joins TRBV28 and TRBJ1-1, with TRBD1 as a possible D gene (5 bases). The V gene lost 8 bases and the J gene lost 4 bases, with 20 bases spanning the gap. Germline lookup yields CDR1 MDHEN and CDR2 SYDVKM. This CDR3 is built from 15 residues. The CDR3 reads CASGAGQGVSTEAFF. CDR3 DNA sequence: TGTGCCAGCGGAGCGGGGCAGGGAGTTAGCACTGAAGCTTTCTTT. The full variable domain, rest sourced from reference TRBV28 and TRBJ1-1, is DVKVTQSSRYLVKRTGEKVFLECVQDMDHENMFWYRQDPGLGLRLIYFSYDVKMKEKGDIPEGYSVSREKKERFSLILESASTNQTSMYLCASGAGQGVSTEAFFGQGTRLTVV.

V usage is TRBV9 and J usage is TRBJ1-2, with 8 bases aligning to TRBD1. Germline V CDR1 and CDR2: SGDLS, YYNGEE. The CDR3 runs to 14 residues. V lost 4 bases and J lost 8; bases outside the gene matches: 10. The CDR3, as DNA: TGTGCCAGCAGCTTCACCTCAGGGGGCGCGGGCTACACCTTC. Residues: CASSFTSGGAGYTF.

J is TRBJ2-1 and V is TRBV2; 9 bases line up with TRBD2. Looked up from germline, CDR1 is SNHLY and CDR2 is FYNNEI. V shed 2 bases, J shed 4 bases, and the junction held 3 bases outside the gene matches. This CDR3 spans 15 amino acids. CDR3 in DNA: TGTGCCAGCAGTGAAATGCGGGGGGGGTACAATGAGCAGTTCTTC. The encoded protein is CASSEMRGGYNEQFF.

The CDR3 spells CASSLGGGLNYGYTF. In nucleotides, the CDR3 is TGTGCCAGCAGCTTAGGAGGGGGTCTTAACTATGGCTACACCTTC. The gene calls are TRBV11-2 and TRBJ1-2; a possible D gene is TRBD1 (6 bases). This CDR3 spans 15 amino acids. Trimming took 1 base from V and 1 from J, leaving 10 bases between them. Germline loops: CDR1 SGHAT, CDR2 FQNNGV. Combining the CDR3 with reference TRBV11-2 and TRBJ1-2 gives the whole variable domain EAGVAQSPRYKIIEKRQSVAFWCNPISGHATLYWYQQILGQGPKLLIQFQNNGVVDDSQLPKDRFSAERLKGVDSTLKIQPAKLEDSAVYLCASSLGGGLNYGYTFGSGTRLTVV.

V gene TRBV7-6 combines with J gene TRBJ2-1; 9 bases align to TRBD2. Losses at the gene ends were 5 bases for V and 1 base for J; bases not matched to a gene: 6. This CDR3 is 16 amino acids long. Germline-derived CDR1 and CDR2 are SGHVS and FNYEAQ. The CDR3 spells CASSMISGSSYNEQFF. CDR3 nucleotide sequence: TGTGCCAGCAGCATGATTAGCGGGAGTTCCTACAATGAGCAGTTCTTC.

The chain combines TRBV6-4 with TRBJ2-2; a weak D match, TRBD2 (6 bases). The CDR3 covers 16 residues. The V end lost 6 bases, the J end lost 4 bases, and 18 bases lay between the germline ends. CDR1 is MRHNA, CDR2 SNTAGT, per germline. CDR3 residues: CASSPIRGSSTGELFF. CDR3 coding DNA: TGTGCCAGCAGCCCCATTCGGGGGAGCTCCACCGGGGAGCTGTTTTTT.

This clone was found once. This chain links TRBV7-9 with TRBJ2-5, with a possible D match to TRBD1 (6 bases). The CDR3 consists of 15 residues. V lost 5 bases and J 3 bases, leaving 16 bases between the germline ends. Germline CDR1 SEHNR, CDR2 FQNEAQ (reference sequence). CDR3 DNA: TGTGCCAGCAGCCCTCCGAACAGGGAAGAAGAGACCCAGTACTTC. Translating gives CASSPPNREEETQYF. The variable domain in full, completed from reference TRBV7-9 and TRBJ2-5, reads DTGVSQNPRHKITKRGQNVTFRCDPISEHNRLYWYRQTLGQGPEFLTYFQNEAQLEKSRLLSDRFSAERPKGSFSTLEIQRTEQGDSAMYLCASSPPNREEETQYFGPGTRLLVL.

V and J are TRBV7-2 and TRBJ2-7; TRBD2 is a possible D gene (5 bases). The V and J ends lost 3 bases and 3 bases respectively, with 12 bases between them. This CDR3 has 14 residues. Germline V CDR1 and CDR2: SGHTA, FQGNSA. CDR3 in DNA: TGTGCCAGCAGCTTTGGACTGAATCTCTACGAGCAGTACTTC. Translating gives CASSFGLNLYEQYF. The full variable domain, its missing parts supplied by reference TRBV7-2 and TRBJ2-7, is GAGVSQSPSNKVTEKGKDVELRCDPISGHTALYWYRQSLGQGLEFLIYFQGNSAPDKSGLPSDRFSAERTGGSVSTLTIQRTQQEDSAVYLCASSFGLNLYEQYFGPGTRLTVT.

This chain connects TRBV4-1 to TRBJ2-1, with unresolved D. The ends were cut back, 1 base at V and 8 bases at J, with 12 bases in the middle. Germline assignment: CDR1 MGHRA and CDR2 YSYEKL. The length of the CDR3 is 14 residues. The CDR3 reads CASSQGLALDEQFF. In DNA form, the CDR3 reads TGCGCCAGCAGCCAAGGGTTGGCTCTGGATGAGCAGTTCTTC.

The chain recombines TRBV11-2 with TRBJ2-1, with 8 bases that match TRBD2. V gave up 1 base and J gave up 3 bases; unmatched junction bases: 2. The CDR3 runs 15 residues. Germline lookup yields CDR1 SGHAT and CDR2 FQNNGV. In nucleotides, the CDR3 is TGTGCCAGCAGCTTAGCCGGGGGGGACTACAATGAGCAGTTCTTC. Its protein product is CASSLAGGDYNEQFF.